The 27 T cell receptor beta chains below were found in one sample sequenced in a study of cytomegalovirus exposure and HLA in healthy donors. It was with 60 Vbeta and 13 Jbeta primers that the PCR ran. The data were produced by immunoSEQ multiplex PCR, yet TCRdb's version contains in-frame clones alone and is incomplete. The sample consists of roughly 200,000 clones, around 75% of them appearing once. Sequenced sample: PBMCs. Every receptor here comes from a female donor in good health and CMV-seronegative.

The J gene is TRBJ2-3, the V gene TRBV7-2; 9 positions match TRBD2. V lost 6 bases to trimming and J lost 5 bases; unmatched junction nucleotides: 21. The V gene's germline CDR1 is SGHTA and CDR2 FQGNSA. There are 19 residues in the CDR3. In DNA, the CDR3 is TGTGCCAGCAGACCTCGCGGCGGGAGGGCCAAAGGAGGAGGAGATACGCAGTATTTT. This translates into CASRPRGGRAKGGGDTQYF. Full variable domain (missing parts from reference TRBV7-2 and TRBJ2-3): GAGVSQSPSNKVTEKGKDVELRCDPISGHTALYWYRQSLGQGLEFLIYFQGNSAPDKSGLPSDRFSAERTGGSVSTLTIQRTQQEDSAVYLCASRPRGGRAKGGGDTQYFGPGTRLTVL.

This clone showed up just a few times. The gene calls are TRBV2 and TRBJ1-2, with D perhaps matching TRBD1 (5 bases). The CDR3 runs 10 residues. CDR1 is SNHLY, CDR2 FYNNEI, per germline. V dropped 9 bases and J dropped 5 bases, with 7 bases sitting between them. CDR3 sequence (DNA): TGTGCCAGAGACAGATATGGCTACACCTTC. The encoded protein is CARDRYGYTF.

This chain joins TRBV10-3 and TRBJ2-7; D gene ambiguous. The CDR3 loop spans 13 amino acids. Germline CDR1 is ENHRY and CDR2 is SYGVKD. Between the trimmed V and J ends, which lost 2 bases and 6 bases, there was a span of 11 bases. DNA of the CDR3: TGTGCCATCAGTGAGCTCGCGGTAGTCGAGCAGTACTTC. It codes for CAISELAVVEQYF.

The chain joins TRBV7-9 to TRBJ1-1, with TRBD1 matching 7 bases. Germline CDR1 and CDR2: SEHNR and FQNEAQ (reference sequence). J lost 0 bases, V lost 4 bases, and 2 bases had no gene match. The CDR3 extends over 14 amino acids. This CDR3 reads CASSWGQMNTEAFF. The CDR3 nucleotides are TGTGCCAGCAGCTGGGGACAGATGAACACTGAAGCTTTCTTT.

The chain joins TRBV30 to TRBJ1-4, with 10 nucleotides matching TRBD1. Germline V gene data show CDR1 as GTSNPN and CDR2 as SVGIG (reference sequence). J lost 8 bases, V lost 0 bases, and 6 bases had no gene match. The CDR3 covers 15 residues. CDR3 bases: TGTGCCTGGAGTGTACGGACAGGGGGGAGGGAAAAACTGTTTTTT. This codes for CAWSVRTGGREKLFF.

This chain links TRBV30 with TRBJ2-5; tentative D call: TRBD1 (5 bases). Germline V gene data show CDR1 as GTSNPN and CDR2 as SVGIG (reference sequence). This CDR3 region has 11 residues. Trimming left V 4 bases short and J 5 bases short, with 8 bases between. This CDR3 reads CAWKGLETQYF. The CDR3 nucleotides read TGTGCCTGGAAGGGGTTGGAGACCCAGTACTTC.

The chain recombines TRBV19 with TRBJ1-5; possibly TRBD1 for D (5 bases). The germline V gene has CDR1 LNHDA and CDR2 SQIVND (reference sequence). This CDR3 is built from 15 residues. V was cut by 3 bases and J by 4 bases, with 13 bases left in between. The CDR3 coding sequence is TGTGCCAGTAGTATCTCGTACAGGTTGAATCAGCCCCAGCATTTT. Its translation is CASSISYRLNQPQHF.

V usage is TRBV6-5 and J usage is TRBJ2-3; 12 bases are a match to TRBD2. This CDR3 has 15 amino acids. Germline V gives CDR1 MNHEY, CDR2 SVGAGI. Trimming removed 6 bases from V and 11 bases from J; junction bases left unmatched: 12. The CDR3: CASRDTSGGTSGQYF. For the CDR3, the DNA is TGTGCCAGCAGAGACACTAGCGGGGGGACATCGGGGCAGTATTTT.

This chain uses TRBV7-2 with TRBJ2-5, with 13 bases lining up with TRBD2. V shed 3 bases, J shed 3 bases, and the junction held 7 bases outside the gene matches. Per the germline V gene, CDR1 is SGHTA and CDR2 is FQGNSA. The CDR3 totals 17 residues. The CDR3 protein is CASSLTGTSGIKETQYF. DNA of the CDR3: TGTGCCAGCAGCTTGACCGGGACTAGCGGGATTAAAGAGACCCAGTACTTC.

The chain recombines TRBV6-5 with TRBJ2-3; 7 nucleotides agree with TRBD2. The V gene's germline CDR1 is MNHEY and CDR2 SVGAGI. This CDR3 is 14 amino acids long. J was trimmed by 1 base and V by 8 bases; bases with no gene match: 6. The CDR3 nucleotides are TGTGCCAGCCACCACCGGGAGGGCACAGATACGCAGTATTTT. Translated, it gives CASHHREGTDTQYF.

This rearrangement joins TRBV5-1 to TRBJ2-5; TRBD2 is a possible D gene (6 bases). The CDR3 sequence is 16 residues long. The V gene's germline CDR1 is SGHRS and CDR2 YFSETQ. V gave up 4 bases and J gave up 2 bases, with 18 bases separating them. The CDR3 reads CASSLSFAEGQETQYF. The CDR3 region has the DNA TGCGCCAGCAGCCTCTCTTTCGCGGAGGGGCAAGAGACCCAGTACTTC.

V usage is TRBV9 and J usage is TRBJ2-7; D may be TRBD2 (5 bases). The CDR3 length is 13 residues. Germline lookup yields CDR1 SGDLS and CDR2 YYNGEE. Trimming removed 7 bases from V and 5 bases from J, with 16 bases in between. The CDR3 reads CASGGSLNHEQYF. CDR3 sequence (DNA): TGTGCCAGCGGAGGCAGCCTTAATCACGAGCAGTACTTC.

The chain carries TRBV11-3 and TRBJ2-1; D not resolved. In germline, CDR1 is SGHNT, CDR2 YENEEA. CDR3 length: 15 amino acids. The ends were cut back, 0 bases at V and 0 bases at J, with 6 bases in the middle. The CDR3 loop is CASSLDASSYNEQFF. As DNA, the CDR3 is TGTGCCAGCAGCTTAGACGCCAGCTCCTACAATGAGCAGTTCTTC. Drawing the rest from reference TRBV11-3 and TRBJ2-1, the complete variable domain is EAGVVQSPRYKIIEKKQPVAFWCNPISGHNTLYWYLQNLGQGPELLIRYENEEAVDDSQLPKDRFSAERLKGVDSTLKIQPAELGDSAVYLCASSLDASSYNEQFFGPGTRLTVL.

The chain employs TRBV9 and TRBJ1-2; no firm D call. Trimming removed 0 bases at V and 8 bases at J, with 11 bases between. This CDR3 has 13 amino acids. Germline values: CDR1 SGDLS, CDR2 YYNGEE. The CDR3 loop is CASSVVGDRGYTF. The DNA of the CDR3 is TGTGCCAGCAGCGTAGTTGGAGATCGCGGCTACACCTTC.

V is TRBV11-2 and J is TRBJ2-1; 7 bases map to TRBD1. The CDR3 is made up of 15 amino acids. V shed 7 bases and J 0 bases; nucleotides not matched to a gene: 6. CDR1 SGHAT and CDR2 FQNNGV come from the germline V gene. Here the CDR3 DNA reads TGTGCCAGCACTCGAGGGGGCAGCTCCTACAATGAGCAGTTCTTC. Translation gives CASTRGGSSYNEQFF.

CDR3 sequence reads: CASSGPTSGDLYNEQFF. Written as DNA, the CDR3 is TGTGCCAGCAGCGGACCGACAAGCGGGGATCTCTACAATGAGCAGTTCTTC. This chain connects TRBV9 to TRBJ2-1, with 7 bases that match TRBD2. CDR1 is SGDLS, CDR2 YYNGEE, per germline. There are 17 residues in the CDR3. Trimming took 3 bases from V and 3 from J; bases not matched to a gene: 12.

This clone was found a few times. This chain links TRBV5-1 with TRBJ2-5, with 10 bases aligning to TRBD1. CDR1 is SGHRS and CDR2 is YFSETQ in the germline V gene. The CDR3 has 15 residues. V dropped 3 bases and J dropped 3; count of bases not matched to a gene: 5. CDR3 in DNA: TGCGCCAGCAGCTCCACCGGGACAGGGGAAGAGACCCAGTACTTC. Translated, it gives CASSSTGTGEETQYF.

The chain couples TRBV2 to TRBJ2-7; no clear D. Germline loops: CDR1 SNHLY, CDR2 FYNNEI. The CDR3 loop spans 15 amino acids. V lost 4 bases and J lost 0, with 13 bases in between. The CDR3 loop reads CASSVVRSSSYEQYF. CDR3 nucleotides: TGTGCCAGCAGTGTAGTCAGGTCGAGCTCCTACGAGCAGTACTTC.

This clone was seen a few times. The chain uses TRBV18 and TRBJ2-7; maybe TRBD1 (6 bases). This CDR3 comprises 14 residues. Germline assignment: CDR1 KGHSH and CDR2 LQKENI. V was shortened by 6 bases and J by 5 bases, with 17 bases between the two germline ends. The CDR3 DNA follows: TGTGCCAGCTCGCGACAGGTCCAGGGGAACGAGCAGTACTTC. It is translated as CASSRQVQGNEQYF.

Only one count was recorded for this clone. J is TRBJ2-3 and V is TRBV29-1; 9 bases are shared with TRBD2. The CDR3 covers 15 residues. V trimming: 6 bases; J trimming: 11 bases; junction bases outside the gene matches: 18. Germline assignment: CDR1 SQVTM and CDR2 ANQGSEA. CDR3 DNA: TGCAGCGTGGAACCCATGGAGCGGGAGGTCGTTTTGCAGTATTTT. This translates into CSVEPMEREVVLQYF.

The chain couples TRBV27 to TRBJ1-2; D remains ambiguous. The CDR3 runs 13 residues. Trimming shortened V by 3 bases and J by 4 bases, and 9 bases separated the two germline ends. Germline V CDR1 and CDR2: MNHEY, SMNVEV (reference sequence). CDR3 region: CASSLHSSYGYTF. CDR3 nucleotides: TGTGCCAGCAGTTTGCACAGCTCCTATGGCTACACCTTC.

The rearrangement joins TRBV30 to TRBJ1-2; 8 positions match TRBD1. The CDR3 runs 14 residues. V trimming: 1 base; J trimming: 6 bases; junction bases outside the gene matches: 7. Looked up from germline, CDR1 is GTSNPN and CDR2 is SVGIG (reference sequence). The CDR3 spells CAWSEQGGENGYTF. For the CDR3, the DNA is TGTGCCTGGAGTGAACAGGGGGGGGAGAATGGCTACACCTTC. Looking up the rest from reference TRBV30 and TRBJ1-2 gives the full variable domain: SQTIHQWPATLVQPVGSPLSLECTVEGTSNPNLYWYRQAAGRGLQLLFYSVGIGQISSEVPQNLSASRPQDRQFILSSKKLLLSDSGFYLCAWSEQGGENGYTFGSGTRLTVV.

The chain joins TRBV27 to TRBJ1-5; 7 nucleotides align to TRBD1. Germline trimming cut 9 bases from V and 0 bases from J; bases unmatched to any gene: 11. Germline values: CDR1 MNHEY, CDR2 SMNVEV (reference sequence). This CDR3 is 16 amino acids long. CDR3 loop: CARRNRGGYSNQPQHF. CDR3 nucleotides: TGTGCCAGGAGAAACAGGGGCGGTTATAGCAATCAGCCCCAGCATTTT.

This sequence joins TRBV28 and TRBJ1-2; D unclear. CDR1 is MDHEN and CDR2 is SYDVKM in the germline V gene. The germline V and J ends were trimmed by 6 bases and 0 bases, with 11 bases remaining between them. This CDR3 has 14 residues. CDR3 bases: TGTGCCAGCAGGTCTATAGGAGCTAACTATGGCTACACCTTC. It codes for CASRSIGANYGYTF.

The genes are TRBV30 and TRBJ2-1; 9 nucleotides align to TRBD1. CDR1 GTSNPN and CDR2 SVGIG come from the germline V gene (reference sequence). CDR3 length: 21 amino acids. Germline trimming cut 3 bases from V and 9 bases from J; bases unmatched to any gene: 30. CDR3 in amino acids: CAWRPRQGEGRSSRPPGEQFF. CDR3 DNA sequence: TGTGCCTGGAGGCCACGACAGGGGGAGGGGAGATCTAGTAGGCCTCCGGGTGAGCAGTTCTTC.

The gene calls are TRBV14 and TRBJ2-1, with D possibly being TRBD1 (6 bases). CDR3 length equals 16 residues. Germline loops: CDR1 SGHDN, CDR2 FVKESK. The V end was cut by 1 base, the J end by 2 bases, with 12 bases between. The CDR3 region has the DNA TGTGCCAGCAGCCAAGTGTTGGGGGCCACCTACAATGAGCAGTTCTTC. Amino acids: CASSQVLGATYNEQFF.

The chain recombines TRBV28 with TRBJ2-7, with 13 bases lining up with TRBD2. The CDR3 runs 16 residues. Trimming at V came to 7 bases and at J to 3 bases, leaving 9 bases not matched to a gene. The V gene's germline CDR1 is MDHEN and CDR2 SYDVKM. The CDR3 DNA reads TGTGCCAGCATAAACCGGACTAGCGGGGGTTTCTACGAGCAGTACTTC. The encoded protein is CASINRTSGGFYEQYF. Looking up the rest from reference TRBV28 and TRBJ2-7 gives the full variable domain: DVKVTQSSRYLVKRTGEKVFLECVQDMDHENMFWYRQDPGLGLRLIYFSYDVKMKEKGDIPEGYSVSREKKERFSLILESASTNQTSMYLCASINRTSGGFYEQYFGPGTRLTVT.